This T cell receptor beta chain originates from a study of cytomegalovirus exposure and HLA in healthy donors. Study-wide points: The analysis excluded some indistinguishable V segments, including TRBV6-2 and TRBV6-3. In vitro data verified a few CMV-associated chains as specific for CMV antigens.

A note on this clone: Antigen: not known. The germline gene is not matched at one end of the junction; a read error may be the cause.

Germline V gene lookup returns CDR1 SGHTA and CDR2 FQGNSA. The CDR3 is made up of 15 amino acids. 60 Vbeta and 13 Jbeta primers were used in PCR. TCRdb's copy holds only in-frame clones and misses some; the assay was immunoSEQ multiplex PCR. The data contain around 150,000 clones, 72% of them singletons. This sequence originates from a man aged 50 to 59 in good health and CMV-seropositive. The sequenced sample consisted of PBMCs. The chain couples TRBV7-2 to TRBJ2-1; 8 nucleotides match TRBD2. CDR3 loop: CASRLGSGSHNEQFF. DNA of the CDR3: TGTGCCAGCAGGTTAGGGAGCGGGAGTCACAATGAGCAGTTCTTC.